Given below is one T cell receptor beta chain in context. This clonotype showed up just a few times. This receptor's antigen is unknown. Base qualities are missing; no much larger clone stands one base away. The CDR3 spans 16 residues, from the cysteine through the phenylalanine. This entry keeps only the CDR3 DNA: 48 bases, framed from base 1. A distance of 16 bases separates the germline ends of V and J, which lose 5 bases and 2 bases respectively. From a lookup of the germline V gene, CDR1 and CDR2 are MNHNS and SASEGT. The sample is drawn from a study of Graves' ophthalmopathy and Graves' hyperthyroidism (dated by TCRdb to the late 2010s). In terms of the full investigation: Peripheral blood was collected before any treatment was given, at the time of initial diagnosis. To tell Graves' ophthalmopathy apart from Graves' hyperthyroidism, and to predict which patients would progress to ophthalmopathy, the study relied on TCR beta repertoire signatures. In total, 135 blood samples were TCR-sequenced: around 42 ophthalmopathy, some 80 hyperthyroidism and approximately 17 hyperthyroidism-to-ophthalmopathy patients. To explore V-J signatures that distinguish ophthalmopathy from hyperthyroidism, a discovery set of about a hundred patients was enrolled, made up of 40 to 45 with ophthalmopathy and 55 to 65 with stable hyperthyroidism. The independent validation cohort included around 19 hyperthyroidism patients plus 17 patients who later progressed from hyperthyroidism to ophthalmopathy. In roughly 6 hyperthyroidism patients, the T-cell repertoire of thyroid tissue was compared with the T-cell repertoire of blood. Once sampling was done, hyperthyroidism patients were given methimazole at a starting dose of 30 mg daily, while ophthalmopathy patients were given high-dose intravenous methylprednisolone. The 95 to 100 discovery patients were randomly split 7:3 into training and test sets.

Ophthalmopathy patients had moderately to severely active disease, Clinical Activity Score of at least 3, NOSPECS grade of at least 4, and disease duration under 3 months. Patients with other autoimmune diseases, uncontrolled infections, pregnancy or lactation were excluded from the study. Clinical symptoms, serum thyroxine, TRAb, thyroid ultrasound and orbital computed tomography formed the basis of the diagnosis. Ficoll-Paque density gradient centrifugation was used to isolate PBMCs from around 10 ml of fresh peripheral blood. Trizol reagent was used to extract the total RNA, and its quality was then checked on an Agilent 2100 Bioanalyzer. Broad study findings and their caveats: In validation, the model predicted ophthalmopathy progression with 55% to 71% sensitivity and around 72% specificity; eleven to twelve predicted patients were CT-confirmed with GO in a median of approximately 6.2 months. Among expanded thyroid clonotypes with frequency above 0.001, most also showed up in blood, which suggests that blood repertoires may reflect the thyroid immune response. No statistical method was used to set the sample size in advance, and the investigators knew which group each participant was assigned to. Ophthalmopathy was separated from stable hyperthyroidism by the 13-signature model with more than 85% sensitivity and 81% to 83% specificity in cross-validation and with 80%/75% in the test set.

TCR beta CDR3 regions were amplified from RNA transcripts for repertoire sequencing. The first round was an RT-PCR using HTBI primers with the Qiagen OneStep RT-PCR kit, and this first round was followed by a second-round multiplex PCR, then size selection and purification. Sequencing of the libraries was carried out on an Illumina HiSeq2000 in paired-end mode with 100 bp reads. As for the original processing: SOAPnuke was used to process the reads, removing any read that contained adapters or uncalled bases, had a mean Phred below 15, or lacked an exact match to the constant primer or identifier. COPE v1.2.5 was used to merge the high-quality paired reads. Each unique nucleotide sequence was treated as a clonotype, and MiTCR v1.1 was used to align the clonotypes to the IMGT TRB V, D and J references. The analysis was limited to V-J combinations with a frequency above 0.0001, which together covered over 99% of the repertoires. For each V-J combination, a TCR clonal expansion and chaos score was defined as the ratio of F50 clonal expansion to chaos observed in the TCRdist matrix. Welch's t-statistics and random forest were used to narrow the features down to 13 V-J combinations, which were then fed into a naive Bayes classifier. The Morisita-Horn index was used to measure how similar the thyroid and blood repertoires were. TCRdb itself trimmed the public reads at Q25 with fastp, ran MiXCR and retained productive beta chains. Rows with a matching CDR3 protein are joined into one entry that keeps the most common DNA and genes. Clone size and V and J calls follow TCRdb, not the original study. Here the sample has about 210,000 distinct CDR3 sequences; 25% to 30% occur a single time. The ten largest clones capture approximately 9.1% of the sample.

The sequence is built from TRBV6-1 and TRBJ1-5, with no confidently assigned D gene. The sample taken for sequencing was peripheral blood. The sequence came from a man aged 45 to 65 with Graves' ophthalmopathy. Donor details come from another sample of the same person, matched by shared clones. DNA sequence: TGTGCCAGCAGTCCTTCCACCGGGAGAGGCAATCAGCCCCAGCATTTT. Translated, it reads CASSPSTGRGNQPQHF.